The source of this TCR beta chain is a study of cytomegalovirus exposure and HLA in healthy donors. Study results and limitations: Researchers catalogued roughly 150 TCR beta chains as cytomegalovirus-associated. The analysis excluded some indistinguishable V segments, including TRBV6-2 and TRBV6-3. Productive status was seen about 90% or about 30% of the time for most TCR beta V segments in an earlier analysis. Reportedly, a later analysis found an Asian-associated ancestry cluster had fewer N-insertions than the approximately 700-donor mean.

J lost 5 bases, V lost 7 bases, and 5 bases had no gene match. Looked up from germline, CDR1 is GTSNPN and CDR2 is SVGIG (reference sequence). The CDR3 covers 13 residues. PCR was performed using 60 Vbeta and 13 Jbeta primers. Produced via immunoSEQ multiplex PCR; TCRdb's table is partial and in-frame only. The table includes roughly 110,000 clones, around 74% detected once. About this clone itself: Its antigen is unidentified.

J is TRBJ2-2 and V is TRBV30, with TRBD1 identical over 9 bases. Sequencing used PBMCs. The sequence was collected from a middle-aged woman in good health and CMV-seropositive. CDR3 in DNA: TGTGCCTTCCGGGACAGGGCTACCGGGGAGCTGTTTTTT. Encoded protein: CAFRDRATGELFF.